The 15 T cell receptor beta chains in this list originate from one sample, sequenced in a study of PD-1 blockade in classical Hodgkin lymphoma. Documented time point: cycle 4 day 1 (C4D1), after around six weeks of nivolumab. The patients all showed relapse after autologous stem cell transplantation, while their brentuximab vedotin exposure varied. Sequenced by immunoSEQ multiplex PCR; TCRdb stores in-frame clones only, minus some. Here the sample spans some 100,000 clones, 85% to 95% being singletons. Here the sequenced sample was peripheral blood mononuclear cells (PBMCs), taken before the fourth cycle of nivolumab. The receptors come from a human donor with classical Hodgkin lymphoma.

The chain has TRBV14 and TRBJ1-1; D is perhaps TRBD1 (6 bases). Looked up from germline, CDR1 is SGHDN and CDR2 is FVKESK. CDR3 length equals 13 residues. The ends were cut back, 1 base at V and 6 bases at J, with 9 bases in the middle. The CDR3 loop reads CASSQVAGAEAFF. The CDR3 DNA reads as TGTGCCAGCAGCCAAGTTGCAGGGGCTGAAGCTTTCTTT.

The rearrangement uses TRBV5-1 and TRBJ2-7; 9 nucleotides align to TRBD2. Germline CDR1 is SGHRS and CDR2 is YFSETQ. This CDR3 is built from 17 residues. V dropped 0 bases and J dropped 2; count of bases not matched to a gene: 9. Here the CDR3 reads CASSLESVREGPYEQYF. CDR3 in DNA: TGCGCCAGCAGCTTGGAAAGCGTGCGGGAGGGCCCCTACGAGCAGTACTTC.

This clone was seen a single time. This rearrangement joins TRBV18 to TRBJ2-2; 7 bases agree with TRBD1. Trimming cost V 4 bases and J 1 base; bases outside gene matches: 0. The CDR3 length is 14 residues. Germline CDR1 and CDR2: KGHSH and LQKENI. CDR3 sequence (DNA): TGTGCCAGCTCACGACAGGGGAACACCGGGGAGCTGTTTTTT. Translated: CASSRQGNTGELFF.

The chain links TRBV2 to TRBJ1-4; D possibly corresponds to TRBD1 (5 bases). V was shortened by 4 bases and J by 0 bases, with 9 bases between the two germline ends. Germline V CDR1 and CDR2: SNHLY, FYNNEI. The CDR3 covers 15 residues. In DNA, the CDR3 is TGTGCCAGCAGTGGGGGGACTCCAACTAATGAAAAACTGTTTTTT. Its translation: CASSGGTPTNEKLFF. Combining the CDR3 with reference TRBV2 and TRBJ1-4 gives the whole variable domain EPEVTQTPSHQVTQMGQEVILRCVPISNHLYFYWYRQILGQKVEFLVSFYNNEISEKSEIFDDQFSVERPDGSNFTLKIRSTKLEDSAMYFCASSGGTPTNEKLFFGSGTQLSVL.

This chain links TRBV10-1 with TRBJ2-2; TRBD2 matches 8 bases. Germline V gene data show CDR1 as WNHNN and CDR2 as SYGVQD (reference sequence). The CDR3 length is 18 residues. The V segment lost 0 bases and the J segment 2 bases; nucleotides outside the gene matches: 8. CDR3 sequence reads: CASSESERGGRNTGELFF. Here the CDR3 DNA reads TGCGCCAGCAGTGAGTCGGAGCGCGGGGGGCGAAACACCGGGGAGCTGTTTTTT.

The chain couples TRBV7-3 to TRBJ1-6; D may be TRBD1 (5 bases). Germline CDR1 and CDR2: SGHTA and FQGTGA. V lost 2 bases, J lost 6 bases, and 8 bases lay in between. The CDR3 length is 14 residues. The CDR3 reads CASSLQGFNSPLHF. CDR3 bases: TGTGCCAGCAGCTTACAGGGTTTTAATTCACCCCTCCACTTT.

This clone was seen once. The genes are TRBV10-3 and TRBJ1-4; D is possibly TRBD1 (5 bases). The CDR3 contains 15 residues. Trimming pared 0 bases from V and 4 bases from J, leaving 9 bases between. Germline-derived CDR1 and CDR2 are ENHRY and SYGVKD. For the CDR3, the DNA is TGTGCCATCAGTGAGTCGGGACGGATTAATGAAAAACTGTTTTTT. As protein: CAISESGRINEKLFF.

The chain is built from TRBV15 and TRBJ1-1; D might be TRBD1 (5 bases). This CDR3 has 14 residues. The ends were cut back, 5 bases at V and 9 bases at J, with 19 bases in the middle. Germline CDR1 reads LNHNV; CDR2 reads YYDKDF (reference sequence). CDR3 coding DNA: TGTGCCACCAGCCGAAGGACCTTGGGGCGGAAAGCTTTCTTT. It encodes CATSRRTLGRKAFF.

The DNA of the CDR3 is TGTGCCAGCAGCCCCGAGCTAGCGGTGGAGCTGTTTTTT. Its translation is CASSPELAVELFF. The chain carries TRBV7-8 and TRBJ2-2, with 7 bases lining up with TRBD2. After removal of 5 bases from V and 10 bases from J, the junction contained 7 bases not matched to a gene. The CDR3 extends over 13 amino acids. Looked up from germline, CDR1 is SGHVS and CDR2 is FQNEAQ.

The gene calls are TRBV5-6 and TRBJ1-4, with no clear D. V gave up 3 bases and J gave up 4 bases, with 7 bases separating them. The CDR3 is made up of 13 amino acids. Germline V CDR1 and CDR2: SGHDT, YYEEEE. The CDR3 nucleotides are TGTGCCAGCAGCTCCACAGTTAATGAAAAACTGTTTTTT. This codes for CASSSTVNEKLFF.

V usage is TRBV10-3 and J usage is TRBJ2-5; a possible D gene is TRBD1 (6 bases). CDR3 length: 16 amino acids. Germline values: CDR1 ENHRY, CDR2 SYGVKD. Trimming removed 0 bases at V and 4 bases at J, with 15 bases between. The CDR3 is CAISESKTGTRETQYF. The CDR3 nucleotides are TGTGCCATCAGTGAGTCCAAGACAGGTACGCGAGAGACCCAGTACTTC.

The V gene is TRBV5-6, the J gene TRBJ1-1, with D unresolved. CDR1 is SGHDT, CDR2 YYEEEE, per germline. This CDR3 has 15 amino acids. The V end lost 0 bases, the J end lost 7 bases, and 16 bases lay between the germline ends. In DNA, the CDR3 is TGTGCCAGCAGCTTGGGTCTCGGGATATGGGGTGAAGCTTTCTTT. Encoded protein: CASSLGLGIWGEAFF.

The chain has TRBV6-1 and TRBJ2-7; D unresolved. Trimming removed 8 bases at V and 0 bases at J, with 11 bases between. The CDR3 extends over 13 amino acids. Germline CDR1 is MNHNS and CDR2 is SASEGT. CDR3 amino acids: CASGALRSYEQYF. CDR3 coding DNA: TGTGCCAGCGGAGCGCTTCGCTCCTACGAGCAGTACTTC.

The chain employs TRBV19 and TRBJ2-3; unclear D gene. The germline CDR1 and CDR2 sequences are LNHDA and SQIVND (reference sequence). Trimming removed 4 bases from V and 0 bases from J, with 8 bases in between. CDR3 length: 14 residues. The CDR3 region has the DNA TGTGCCAGTAGTAAAGGTACTAGCACAGATACGCAGTATTTT. Its protein product is CASSKGTSTDTQYF.

The V and J genes are TRBV6-5 and TRBJ1-1; 7 bases map to TRBD1. CDR3 size: 11 residues. Germline loops: CDR1 MNHEY, CDR2 SVGAGI. V shed 7 bases and J 9 bases; nucleotides not matched to a gene: 5. CDR3 DNA sequence: TGTGCCAGCACCCGGGACAGTAAAGCTTTCTTT. Its translation is CASTRDSKAFF.